This TCR beta chain was recorded in a study of chemoradiotherapy in HPV16-positive cancers. By sample share, this clone is medium-sized (0.01 to 0.1%). Antigen specificity is unknown. Some clones are missing from TCRdb's copy, which holds only in-frame ones; the method was immunoSEQ multiplex PCR. The sample records some 11,000 clones, around three fifths being singletons. General study results and limits: Non-HPV-specific T cells did not expand in tumors during treatment, whereas candidate HPV-specific clones and E7-related motifs did.

The sequence was obtained from a human donor with HPV-associated anogenital cancer. The specimen was taken from a patient who underwent chemoradiotherapy.

The CDR3 spells CASSLDPGLYGYTF. CDR3 in DNA: TGTGCCAGCAGTTTGGACCCGGGTTTATATGGCTACACCTTC. This chain uses TRBV7-9 with TRBJ1-2; no definite D call. From germline, CDR1 is SEHNR and CDR2 FQNEAQ (reference sequence). The CDR3 is 14 amino acids. The germline V and J ends were trimmed by 6 bases and 5 bases, with 16 bases remaining between them. The variable domain in full, with the rest retrieved from reference TRBV7-9 and TRBJ1-2, is DTGVSQNPRHKITKRGQNVTFRCDPISEHNRLYWYRQTLGQGPEFLTYFQNEAQLEKSRLLSDRFSAERPKGSFSTLEIQRTEQGDSAMYLCASSLDPGLYGYTFGSGTRLTVV.